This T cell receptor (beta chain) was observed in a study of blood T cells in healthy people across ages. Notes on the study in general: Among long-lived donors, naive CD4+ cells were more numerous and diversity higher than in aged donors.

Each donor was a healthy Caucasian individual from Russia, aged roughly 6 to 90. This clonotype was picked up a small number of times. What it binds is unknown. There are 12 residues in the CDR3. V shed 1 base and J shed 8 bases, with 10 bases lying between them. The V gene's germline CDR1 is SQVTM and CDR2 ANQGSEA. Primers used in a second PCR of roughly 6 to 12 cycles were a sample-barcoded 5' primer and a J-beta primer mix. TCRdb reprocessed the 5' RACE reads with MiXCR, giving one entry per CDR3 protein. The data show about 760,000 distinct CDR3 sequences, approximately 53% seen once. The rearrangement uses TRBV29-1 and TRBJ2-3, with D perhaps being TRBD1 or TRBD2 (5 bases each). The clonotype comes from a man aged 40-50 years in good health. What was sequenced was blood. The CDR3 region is CSVEGDPLTQYF. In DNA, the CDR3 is TGCAGCGTTGAAGGGGACCCCCTTACGCAGTATTTT.